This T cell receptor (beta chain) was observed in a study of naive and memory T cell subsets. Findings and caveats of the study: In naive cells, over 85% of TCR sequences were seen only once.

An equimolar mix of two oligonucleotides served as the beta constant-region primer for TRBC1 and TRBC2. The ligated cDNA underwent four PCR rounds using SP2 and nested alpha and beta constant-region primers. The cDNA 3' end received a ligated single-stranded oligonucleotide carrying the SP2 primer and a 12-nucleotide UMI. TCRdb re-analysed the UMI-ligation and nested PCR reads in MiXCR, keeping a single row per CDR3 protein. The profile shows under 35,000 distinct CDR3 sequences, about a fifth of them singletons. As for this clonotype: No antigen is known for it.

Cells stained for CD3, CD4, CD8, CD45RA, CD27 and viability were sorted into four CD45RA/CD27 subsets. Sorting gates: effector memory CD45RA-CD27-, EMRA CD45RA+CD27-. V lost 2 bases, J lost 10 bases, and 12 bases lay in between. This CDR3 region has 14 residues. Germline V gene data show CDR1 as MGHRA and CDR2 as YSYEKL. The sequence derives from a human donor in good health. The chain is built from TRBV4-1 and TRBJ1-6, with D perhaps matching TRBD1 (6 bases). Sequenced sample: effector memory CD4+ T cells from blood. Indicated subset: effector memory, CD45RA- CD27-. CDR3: CASSQRTARSPLHF. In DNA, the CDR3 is TGCGCCAGCAGCCAAAGGACAGCTCGATCACCCCTCCACTTT.